The 25 T cell receptor beta chains below all came from one sample that was sequenced in a study of T cells in Graves' hyperthyroidism and ophthalmopathy. The TCR beta CDR3 regions underwent amplification using RNA transcripts as the source. Using the HTBI primer set, a first-round RT-PCR was run on the TCR CDR3. TCRdb fed the multiplex PCR reads into MiXCR, producing one record per CDR3 protein. The table lists about 640,000 distinct CDR3 sequences, less than 25% of them singletons, with about 34% in the top ten. Sequences were obtained from blood. These receptors all stem from a man aged 25-40 years with Graves' ophthalmopathy.

In this sample, this clonotype turned up many times. V gene TRBV3-1 combines with J gene TRBJ1-2; a possible D gene is TRBD1 (6 bases). V was shortened by 0 bases and J by 6 bases, with 17 bases between the two germline ends. Germline-derived CDR1 and CDR2 are LGHDT and YNNKEL (reference sequence). The CDR3 sequence is 16 residues long. The CDR3, as DNA: TGTGCCAGCAGCCAAGATACCCTCGGACAGTCTCATGGCTACACCTTC. Its protein is CASSQDTLGQSHGYTF.

This clonotype was counted many times. The CDR3 region is CASSLDRVGGYTF. Written as DNA, the CDR3 is TGTGCCAGCAGTTTGGACAGGGTAGGCGGCTACACCTTC. The gene calls are TRBV28 and TRBJ1-2; TRBD1 aligns across 8 bases. This CDR3 contains 13 residues. CDR1 and CDR2 (germline): MDHEN, SYDVKM. The V segment lost 3 bases and the J segment 8 bases; nucleotides outside the gene matches: 5.

The chain is built from TRBV12-3 or TRBV12-4 and TRBJ2-1; D not resolved. The CDR3 totals 12 residues. V was trimmed by 5 bases and J by 8 bases, leaving 10 bases between them. This CDR3 reads CASSPVNHEQFF. CDR3 DNA sequence: TGTGCCAGCAGTCCTGTAAACCATGAGCAGTTCTTC.

This clonotype was seen many times. The V and J genes are TRBV2 and TRBJ2-4, with D maybe TRBD1 (5 bases). Germline V gene lookup returns CDR1 SNHLY and CDR2 FYNNEI. V lost 2 bases and J lost 0, with 11 bases in between. The CDR3 covers 16 residues. CDR3: CASSERQILAKNIQYF. The CDR3 DNA reads TGTGCCAGCAGTGAAAGACAGATACTAGCCAAAAACATTCAGTACTTC.

V is TRBV7-2 and J is TRBJ2-7; 14 bases align to TRBD2. Germline CDR1 is SGHTA and CDR2 is FQGNSA. The CDR3 length is 15 residues. V was pared by 5 bases and J by 5 bases, with 5 bases of the junction left unmatched. The CDR3 is CASSSMGLAGDEQYF. In DNA form, the CDR3 reads TGTGCCAGCAGCAGTATGGGACTAGCGGGAGACGAGCAGTACTTC.

The chain has TRBV19 and TRBJ2-7; TRBD2 agrees at 10 bases. Germline CDR1 is LNHDA and CDR2 is SQIVND (reference sequence). The V and J ends lost 2 bases and 5 bases, in that order; junction bases with no gene match: 0. This CDR3 contains 13 residues. Written as DNA, the CDR3 is TGTGCCAGTAGTATAACTAGCGGGAACGAGCAGTACTTC. Protein: CASSITSGNEQYF. Looking up the rest from reference TRBV19 and TRBJ2-7 gives the full variable domain: DGGITQSPKYLFRKEGQNVTLSCEQNLNHDAMYWYRQDPGQGLRLIYYSQIVNDFQKGDIAEGYSVSREKKESFPLTVTSAQKNPTAFYLCASSITSGNEQYFGPGTRLTVT.

V usage is TRBV29-1 and J usage is TRBJ1-2; the D is unclear. Trimming shortened V by 6 bases and J by 8 bases, and 13 bases separated the two germline ends. The V gene's germline CDR1 is SQVTM and CDR2 ANQGSEA. This CDR3 comprises 11 residues. In nucleotides, the CDR3 is TGCAGCGTCCACACATGGGAGGGCTACACCTTC. Translated: CSVHTWEGYTF.

The sample holds many counts of this clonotype. This chain uses TRBV12-3 or TRBV12-4 with TRBJ1-5, with unresolved D. V lost 7 bases and J 8 bases, leaving 12 bases between the germline ends. The CDR3 covers 12 residues. The CDR3 nucleotides read TGTGCCAGCACCTGGGAAAGCGAGCCCCAGCATTTT. Protein sequence: CASTWESEPQHF.

V is TRBV4-3 and J is TRBJ1-3; D gene unclear. The CDR3 is made up of 14 amino acids. Germline-derived CDR1 and CDR2 are LGHNA and YSLEER. V lost 2 bases to trimming and J lost 1 base, with 6 bases between them. CDR3 DNA sequence: TGCGCCAGCAGCCAAATGGTTTCTGGAAACACCATATATTTT. Residues: CASSQMVSGNTIYF.

This clonotype appeared a few times. The CDR3 loop reads CASSHGLSYEQYF. The CDR3 nucleotides are TGTGCCAGCAGCCATGGCCTATCCTACGAGCAGTACTTC. The chain couples TRBV3-1 to TRBJ2-7; D ambiguous. The ends were cut back, 3 bases at V and 1 base at J, with 7 bases in the middle. Germline CDR1 is LGHDT and CDR2 is YNNKEL (reference sequence). The CDR3 extends over 13 amino acids.

This clonotype occurred many times. V is TRBV9 and J is TRBJ2-3; the match to TRBD1 covers 12 bases. Per germline, CDR1 SGDLS and CDR2 YYNGEE. The length of the CDR3 is 15 residues. Trimming took 3 bases from V and 4 from J; bases not matched to a gene: 3. The CDR3: CASSEGTGGADTQYF. CDR3 nucleotide sequence: TGTGCCAGCAGCGAGGGGACAGGGGGCGCAGATACGCAGTATTTT.

This clonotype was detected a few times. This chain connects TRBV11-3 to TRBJ2-1; D remains ambiguous. With 0 bases removed from V and 6 bases from J, the gap between germline ends came to 6 bases. This CDR3 region has 13 residues. CDR1 is SGHNT and CDR2 is YENEEA in the germline V gene. The CDR3 DNA is TGTGCCAGCAGCTTAGATTACCCCAATGAGCAGTTCTTC. Translating it yields CASSLDYPNEQFF.

In this sample, this clonotype turned up many times. The V and J genes are TRBV2 and TRBJ1-1; TRBD1 is a possible D gene (5 bases). In germline, CDR1 is SNHLY, CDR2 FYNNEI. The CDR3 length is 12 residues. Trimming removed 10 bases from V and 5 bases from J, with 14 bases in between. The CDR3 loop reads CATEEGRTEAFF. CDR3 bases: TGTGCCACTGAGGAGGGACGAACTGAAGCTTTCTTT.

In its sample, this clonotype was seen a few times. The J gene is TRBJ1-1, the V gene TRBV28; 8 positions match TRBD1. This CDR3 has 14 amino acids. Germline V gene sequence: CDR1 MDHEN, CDR2 SYDVKM. V shed 7 bases and J 3 bases; nucleotides not matched to a gene: 7. The CDR3 sequence: CASIYQGAYTEAFF. CDR3 bases: TGTGCCAGCATTTATCAGGGGGCGTACACTGAAGCTTTCTTT.

As for this clonotype: Just one base apart from a much larger clone, this may be a read error. The chain combines TRBV20-1 with TRBJ1-1; maybe TRBD1 (6 bases). CDR1 is DFQATT, CDR2 SNEGSKA, per germline (reference sequence). V gave up 3 bases and J gave up 5 bases, with 10 bases separating them. The CDR3 has 12 residues. The CDR3 loop reads CSASRGRTEAFF. CDR3 DNA sequence: TGCAGTGCTAGTAGGGGGAGGACTGAAGCTTTCTTT.

The chain recombines TRBV20-1 with TRBJ2-4; 12 bases align to TRBD2. CDR1 is DFQATT and CDR2 is SNEGSKA in the germline V gene (reference sequence). The CDR3 has 16 amino acids. Trimming removed 0 bases from V and 7 bases from J; junction bases left unmatched: 7. CDR3 DNA: TGCAGTGCTAGAGACCCTAGCGGGAGGGCCAGGAACATTCAGTACTTC. Encoded protein: CSARDPSGRARNIQYF.

This clonotype was counted a few times. The chain is built from TRBV7-3 and TRBJ1-6, with a possible D match to TRBD1 (5 bases). Trimming took 2 bases from V and 8 from J, leaving 10 bases between them. This CDR3 contains 14 residues. Germline V gene lookup returns CDR1 SGHTA and CDR2 FQGTGA. The CDR3 protein is CASSLSLGDSPLHF. CDR3 DNA sequence: TGTGCCAGCAGCTTATCGTTGGGGGATTCACCCCTCCACTTT.

This clonotype was observed at least ten times. This chain connects TRBV20-1 to TRBJ2-5, with D unclear. The CDR3 is 11 amino acids. V lost 3 bases, J lost 4 bases, and 6 bases lay in between. In germline, CDR1 is DFQATT, CDR2 SNEGSKA (reference sequence). This CDR3 reads CSARDGETQYF. CDR3 coding DNA: TGCAGTGCTAGGGACGGAGAGACCCAGTACTTC.

This clonotype came up a few times. The genes are TRBV29-1 and TRBJ1-2; a possible D gene is TRBD1 (5 bases). Germline-derived CDR1 and CDR2 are SQVTM and ANQGSEA. The CDR3 runs to 12 residues. V lost 7 bases to trimming and J lost 7 bases, with 16 bases between them. The DNA for the CDR3 is TGCAGCGCGCAGGGTACGGCTATTGGCTACACCTTC. This codes for CSAQGTAIGYTF.

This clonotype was found a few times. The chain uses TRBV7-9 and TRBJ2-3; 10 bases are shared with TRBD1. This CDR3 comprises 18 residues. Germline CDR1 and CDR2: SEHNR and FQNEAQ (reference sequence). V was clipped by 4 bases and J by 7 bases; unmatched bases: 17. The CDR3 region has the DNA TGTGCCAGCAGCTACCTTACCCCAGGACAGGGGGGGACAAATACGCAGTATTTT. Its translation is CASSYLTPGQGGTNTQYF.

At least ten counts were recorded for this clonotype. The CDR3 reads CASSRPSGRIYNEQFF. The DNA for the CDR3 is TGTGCCAGCAGCCGTCCTAGCGGGAGAATTTACAATGAGCAGTTCTTC. The chain employs TRBV11-2 and TRBJ2-1, with 10 bases identical to TRBD2. Germline trimming cut 5 bases from V and 4 bases from J; bases unmatched to any gene: 8. Germline CDR1 is SGHAT and CDR2 is FQNNGV. This CDR3 has 16 amino acids.

The rearrangement joins TRBV4-1 to TRBJ1-4; D uncertain. Germline V gives CDR1 MGHRA, CDR2 YSYEKL. CDR3 size: 13 residues. Trimming pared 0 bases from V and 12 bases from J, leaving 11 bases between. CDR3 amino acids: CASSQEVPRQLFF. The CDR3 DNA sequence: TGCGCCAGCAGCCAAGAGGTTCCCAGGCAACTGTTTTTT.

This clonotype was detected ten times or more. The rearrangement uses TRBV3-1 and TRBJ2-5, with TRBD2 identical over 7 bases. Germline V gives CDR1 LGHDT, CDR2 YNNKEL (reference sequence). The junction had 4 bases not matched to a gene; V was cut back by 5 bases and J by 1 base. The CDR3 runs 14 residues. CDR3 in DNA: TGTGCCAGCAGCTCAAGACTAGCCCAAGAGACCCAGTACTTC. This gives the protein CASSSRLAQETQYF.

The chain couples TRBV9 to TRBJ1-2; tentative D call: TRBD1 (5 bases). Germline V gene sequence: CDR1 SGDLS, CDR2 YYNGEE. The CDR3 spans 14 residues. V was pared by 5 bases and J by 2 bases, with 13 bases between. CDR3 in DNA: TGTGCCAGCAGGGGACCGAGAGACAACTATGGCTACACCTTC. Encoded protein: CASRGPRDNYGYTF.

This chain joins TRBV9 and TRBJ2-1; TRBD2 aligns across 10 bases. V trimming: 4 bases; J trimming: 10 bases; junction bases outside the gene matches: 11. The CDR3 has 15 residues. CDR1 is SGDLS and CDR2 is YYNGEE in the germline V gene. CDR3 sequence: CASSPGGLAGAEQFF. The DNA for the CDR3 is TGTGCCAGCAGCCCCGGGGGGCTAGCGGGAGCAGAGCAGTTCTTC. The complete variable domain, with remaining parts taken from reference TRBV9 and TRBJ2-1, reads DSGVTQTPKHLITATGQRVTLRCSPRSGDLSVYWYQQSLDQGLQFLIQYYNGEERAKGNILERFSAQQFPDLHSELNLSSLELGDSALYFCASSPGGLAGAEQFFGPGTRLTVL.